These 22 T cell receptor beta chains were all obtained from the same sample, sequenced in a study of monozygotic twins with cystic fibrosis. Clones were sequenced by immunoSEQ multiplex PCR, and TCRdb holds only the in-frame ones, with some missing. Of approximately 33,000 clones detected, approximately 80% appear once; the ten largest clones hold around 1.5%. Input material: blood. Source of these receptors: a girl aged 2 to 9 with cystic fibrosis.

The chain combines TRBV15 with TRBJ1-2; the D gene is possibly TRBD1 (6 bases). The length of the CDR3 is 15 residues. Trimming cost V 1 base and J 8 bases, with 17 bases left between them. In germline, CDR1 is LNHNV, CDR2 YYDKDF (reference sequence). The CDR3, as DNA: TGTGCCACCAGCAGAGCCTTGGCAGGGGAGGGAGGCTACACCTTC. Amino acids: CATSRALAGEGGYTF.

The rearrangement uses TRBV5-1 and TRBJ2-3; 10 bases are a match to TRBD1. Germline assignment: CDR1 SGHRS and CDR2 YFSETQ. The ends lost 4 bases at V and 1 base at J; junction bases unmatched: 3. This CDR3 is 15 amino acids long. CDR3 nucleotide sequence: TGCGCCAGCAGCCCAGGGACAGGGGGCACAGATACGCAGTATTTT. Translation gives CASSPGTGGTDTQYF.

The chain joins TRBV27 to TRBJ2-5, with 12 bases matching TRBD1. Germline V gene data show CDR1 as MNHEY and CDR2 as SMNVEV (reference sequence). V was clipped by 4 bases and J by 2 bases; unmatched bases: 14. The CDR3 is made up of 19 amino acids. The CDR3 sequence: CASSSYGSWDRGHQETQYF. The CDR3 bases are TGTGCCAGCAGTTCATATGGATCTTGGGACAGGGGGCATCAAGAGACCCAGTACTTC.

The chain combines TRBV9 with TRBJ1-1, with TRBD1 matching 7 bases. The germline V gene has CDR1 SGDLS and CDR2 YYNGEE. The junction had 6 bases not matched to a gene; V was cut back by 6 bases and J by 1 base. CDR3 length equals 14 residues. In nucleotides, the CDR3 is TGTGCCAGCACTACAGACAGGGCGAACACTGAAGCTTTCTTT. Residues: CASTTDRANTEAFF. The whole variable domain, remainder taken from reference TRBV9 and TRBJ1-1, is DSGVTQTPKHLITATGQRVTLRCSPRSGDLSVYWYQQSLDQGLQFLIQYYNGEERAKGNILERFSAQQFPDLHSELNLSSLELGDSALYFCASTTDRANTEAFFGQGTRLTVV.

This clone was found once. The rearrangement links TRBV7-2 to TRBJ2-3, with TRBD2 identical over 15 bases. V gave up 5 bases and J gave up 5 bases; unmatched junction bases: 5. This CDR3 is built from 16 residues. CDR1 and CDR2 (germline): SGHTA, FQGNSA. The CDR3 DNA follows: TGTGCCAGCAGCGCCGGACTAGCGGGGGGGCTAGATACGCAGTATTTT. Translation: CASSAGLAGGLDTQYF. The variable domain in full, with the rest retrieved from reference TRBV7-2 and TRBJ2-3, is GAGVSQSPSNKVTEKGKDVELRCDPISGHTALYWYRQSLGQGLEFLIYFQGNSAPDKSGLPSDRFSAERTGGSVSTLTIQRTQQEDSAVYLCASSAGLAGGLDTQYFGPGTRLTVL.

The rearrangement links TRBV4-2 to TRBJ2-5; D not certain. Germline V lookup: CDR1 LGHNA, CDR2 YNFKEQ. Trimming left V 0 bases short and J 5 bases short, with 4 bases between. The CDR3 length is 12 residues. CDR3 bases: TGTGCCAGCAGCCAAGATAGGGAGACCCAGTACTTC. Translating gives CASSQDRETQYF.

This chain links TRBV5-4 with TRBJ2-1; maybe TRBD2 (7 bases). Per the germline V gene, CDR1 is SGHNT and CDR2 is YYREEE (reference sequence). The CDR3 contains 15 residues. The ends were cut back, 3 bases at V and 12 bases at J, with 22 bases in the middle. The DNA for the CDR3 is TGTGCCAGCAGCTGGTTTGGGGGGGGCCCTAAGGGGCAGTTCTTC. Amino acid sequence: CASSWFGGGPKGQFF. Based on the CDR3 plus reference TRBV5-4 and TRBJ2-1, the full variable domain is ETGVTQSPTHLIKTRGQQVTLRCSSQSGHNTVSWYQQALGQGPQFIFQYYREEENGRGNFPPRFSGLQFPNYSSELNVNALELDDSALYLCASSWFGGGPKGQFFGPGTRLTVL.

V and J are TRBV7-2 and TRBJ2-1; D ambiguous. V lost 4 bases to trimming and J lost 3 bases, with 7 bases between them. CDR3 size: 13 residues. From germline, CDR1 is SGHTA and CDR2 FQGNSA. The CDR3 DNA reads TGTGCCAGCAGCTCCCCGGGCTACAATGAGCAGTTCTTC. Encoded protein: CASSSPGYNEQFF.

CDR3 nucleotides: TGTGCCAGCAGCAAAGTTGAGGGTTCCGAGACCCAGTACTTC. It encodes CASSKVEGSETQYF. The chain employs TRBV21-1 and TRBJ2-5; the D segment call TRBD2 is taken from the table without a DNA check. TRBV21-1 is designated a pseudogene. CDR3 length equals 14 residues.

The V gene is TRBV6-9, the J gene TRBJ1-1, with D possibly matching TRBD1 (5 bases). CDR1 and CDR2 from the germline V gene are MNHGY and SVAAGI. The CDR3 sequence is 12 residues long. V lost 10 bases to trimming and J lost 11 bases, with 20 bases between them. The CDR3 DNA follows: TGTGCCAACCATCCGGGGCACAAAAACGCTTTCTTT. This encodes CANHPGHKNAFF.

The rearrangement links TRBV7-8 to TRBJ2-4, with D possibly TRBD2 on 7 matching bases. The CDR3 is made up of 15 amino acids. The V end lost 0 bases, the J end lost 7 bases, and 13 bases lay between the germline ends. Germline assignment: CDR1 SGHVS and CDR2 FQNEAQ. The DNA of the CDR3 is TGTGCCAGCAGCTTAGCTTCAAGGGGGGGGAACATTCAGTACTTC. Translated, it gives CASSLASRGGNIQYF.

The rearrangement joins TRBV27 to TRBJ2-5; D call uncertain. The V end was cut by 3 bases, the J end by 4 bases, with 15 bases between. Germline values: CDR1 MNHEY, CDR2 SMNVEV (reference sequence). The CDR3 is made up of 15 amino acids. The CDR3 region is CASSLYGAWGETQYF. In DNA, the CDR3 is TGTGCCAGCAGTTTGTACGGCGCCTGGGGAGAGACCCAGTACTTC.

The J gene is TRBJ2-7, the V gene TRBV5-8; D is uncertain. Germline V lookup: CDR1 SGHTS, CDR2 YDEGEE. V was trimmed by 0 bases and J by 0 bases, leaving 10 bases between them. The CDR3 extends over 15 amino acids. CDR3 region: CASSLVGIVSYEQYF. In DNA form, the CDR3 reads TGTGCCAGCAGCTTGGTGGGTATCGTCTCCTACGAGCAGTACTTC. Combining the CDR3 with reference TRBV5-8 and TRBJ2-7 gives the whole variable domain EAGVTQSPTHLIKTRGQQATLRCSPISGHTSVYWYQQALGLGLQFLLWYDEGEERNRGNFPPRFSGRQFPNYSSELNVNALELEDSALYLCASSLVGIVSYEQYFGPGTRLTVT.

V is TRBV29-1 and J is TRBJ2-7; D may correspond to TRBD1 or TRBD2 (5 bases each). The CDR3 contains 14 residues. From germline, CDR1 is SQVTM and CDR2 ANQGSEA. V lost 4 bases to trimming and J lost 0 bases, with 13 bases between them. The chain's CDR3 is CSVAPGRSSYEQYF. As DNA, the CDR3 is TGCAGCGTTGCCCCGGGACGGAGCTCCTACGAGCAGTACTTC.

The rearrangement links TRBV30 to TRBJ1-1; D is undetermined. In germline, CDR1 is GTSNPN, CDR2 SVGIG (reference sequence). The CDR3 extends over 16 amino acids. Deletions cut 3 bases from V and 4 bases from J, with 21 bases between. CDR3 DNA sequence: TGTGCCTGGAGCTCTAGCAAAGGATCCCCTGCCACTGAAGCTTTCTTT. Amino acids: CAWSSSKGSPATEAFF. The variable domain in full, with the rest retrieved from reference TRBV30 and TRBJ1-1, is SQTIHQWPATLVQPVGSPLSLECTVEGTSNPNLYWYRQAAGRGLQLLFYSVGIGQISSEVPQNLSASRPQDRQFILSSKKLLLSDSGFYLCAWSSSKGSPATEAFFGQGTRLTVV.

V usage is TRBV7-2 and J usage is TRBJ1-2, with D perhaps matching TRBD1 (5 bases). Germline V gene lookup returns CDR1 SGHTA and CDR2 FQGNSA. V lost 5 bases and J lost 4, with 20 bases in between. CDR3 length equals 16 residues. The CDR3 region is CASSHQDRITSYGYTF. CDR3 coding DNA: TGTGCCAGCAGCCACCAAGACAGAATAACAAGCTATGGCTACACCTTC.

The chain links TRBV6-5 to TRBJ2-7; a weak D match, TRBD1 (5 bases). Germline V gives CDR1 MNHEY, CDR2 SVGAGI. The CDR3 is 14 amino acids. V lost 0 bases and J 0 bases, leaving 6 bases between the germline ends. The CDR3 reads CASSYSDTSYEQYF. The CDR3 DNA follows: TGTGCCAGCAGTTACTCGGACACCTCCTACGAGCAGTACTTC.

The chain has TRBV5-6 and TRBJ2-3; D gene uncertain. The germline gives CDR1 SGHDT, CDR2 YYEEEE. V lost 4 bases to trimming and J lost 8 bases, with 11 bases between them. CDR3 length: 12 amino acids. The CDR3 DNA is TGTGCCAGCAGCCGTTATCCGGGTACGCAGTATTTT. Encoded protein: CASSRYPGTQYF.

The chain carries TRBV19 and TRBJ1-6; TRBD1 is a possible D gene (5 bases). The CDR3 contains 14 residues. With 6 bases removed from V and 10 bases from J, the gap between germline ends came to 16 bases. Germline loops: CDR1 LNHDA, CDR2 SQIVND (reference sequence). CDR3 in DNA: TGTGCCAGTAGGATCGGGGGGAATTGGTCACCCCTCCACTTT. Its protein is CASRIGGNWSPLHF.

The rearrangement joins TRBV7-2 to TRBJ1-1; TRBD1 is a possible D gene (6 bases). The germline V and J ends were trimmed by 4 bases and 6 bases, with 15 bases remaining between them. CDR1 SGHTA and CDR2 FQGNSA come from the germline V gene. There are 14 residues in the CDR3. The CDR3 DNA is TGTGCCAGCAGCTCCCGCGGGGGCAGCCCTGAAGCTTTCTTT. This encodes CASSSRGGSPEAFF.

This chain uses TRBV10-1 with TRBJ1-1, with unresolved D. This CDR3 is built from 11 residues. CDR1 is WNHNN and CDR2 is SYGVQD in the germline V gene (reference sequence). Trimming left V 2 bases short and J 4 bases short, with 2 bases between. In DNA form, the CDR3 reads TGCGCCAGCAGTGAGGGCACTGAAGCTTTCTTT. Protein product: CASSEGTEAFF.

The V call is TRBV18, the J call TRBJ2-3, with D perhaps TRBD2 (7 bases). Germline CDR1 is KGHSH and CDR2 is LQKENI. The CDR3 spans 14 residues. V was trimmed by 2 bases and J by 5 bases, leaving 11 bases between them. CDR3 region: CASSPGGAGDTQYF. CDR3 DNA: TGTGCCAGCTCACCAGGGGGGGCTGGAGATACGCAGTATTTT.